These 23 T cell receptor beta chains share one sample of origin, sequenced in a study of vaccination effects on CD4 cells after COVID-19. These receptors' antigens are unknown. Antigen-specific CD4+ T cells expanded by the ViraFEST assay with viral peptide pools were then sequenced. At the end of less than 12 days of culture, CD4+ T cells were isolated. The healthy vaccine recipients, who had no prior SARS-CoV-2 infection, showed negative nucleocapsid antibodies. Here immunoSEQ multiplex PCR was the method, and the copy in TCRdb shows in-frame clones only, minus some. Among about 63,000 clones listed, roughly 80% were seen once. Sequences were derived from CD4+ T cells from PBMCs cultured with HCoV-OC43 spike peptides, sampled before COVID-19 vaccination. Subset of the sample: HCoV-OC43 spike overlapping peptide pool stimulation. Every receptor here comes from a human donor who received a COVID-19 vaccine.

The rearrangement uses TRBV11-1 and TRBJ2-7; possibly TRBD2 for D (5 bases). CDR1 and CDR2 (germline): SGHAT, FQDESV (reference sequence). V lost 5 bases and J lost 3, with 8 bases in between. The CDR3 totals 12 residues. CDR3 nucleotides: TGTGCCAGCAGCCAGGACTTCTACGAGCAGTACGTC. It encodes CASSQDFYEQYV.

This clone came up a few times. The chain uses TRBV30 and TRBJ2-5, with D possibly matching TRBD2 (7 bases). CDR1 and CDR2 (germline): GTSNPN, SVGIG (reference sequence). The CDR3 consists of 15 residues. V lost 2 bases and J lost 5, with 18 bases in between. CDR3 sequence (DNA): TGTGCCTGGAGTTCACTCGGGGGGCGCCGGGAGACCCAGTACTTC. Translated, it gives CAWSSLGGRRETQYF.

This chain links TRBV19 with TRBJ2-3, with unresolved D. The V gene's germline CDR1 is LNHDA and CDR2 SQIVND (reference sequence). CDR3 length: 16 amino acids. The ends were cut back, 6 bases at V and 1 base at J, with 17 bases in the middle. The CDR3 here is CASSLRPRFGTDTQYF. The CDR3 DNA reads as TGTGCCAGTAGCCTCCGACCTAGGTTCGGCACAGATACGCAGTATTTT.

In nucleotides, the CDR3 is TGTGCCAGCAGTGAAACCCTTAGGGCCCACTACGAGCAGTACGTC. This translates into CASSETLRAHYEQYV. The chain joins TRBV2 to TRBJ2-7; D not certain. Germline assignment: CDR1 SNHLY and CDR2 FYNNEI. V shed 2 bases and J shed 3 bases, with 14 bases lying between them. The CDR3 extends over 15 amino acids.

J is TRBJ2-5 and V is TRBV6-6; 12 positions agree with TRBD2. V shed 5 bases, J shed 1 base, and the junction held 2 bases outside the gene matches. The CDR3 covers 15 residues. Germline CDR1 MNHNY, CDR2 SVGAGI (reference sequence). The CDR3 nucleotides read TGTGCCAGCAGTGCACTAGCGGGGGGCCAAGAGACCCAGTACTTC. Amino acid sequence: CASSALAGGQETQYF.

The V call is TRBV5-1, the J call TRBJ2-5, with unresolved D. V was clipped by 4 bases and J by 2 bases, with 3 bases between them. Germline V gene sequence: CDR1 SGHRS, CDR2 YFSETQ. The CDR3 sequence is 11 residues long. CDR3 DNA sequence: TGCGCCAGCAGCATACAAGAGACCCAGTACTTC. It specifies CASSIQETQYF.

This clone has only a few counts. The chain couples TRBV5-4 to TRBJ2-1; 8 nucleotides align to TRBD2. The germline V gene encodes CDR1 SGHNT and CDR2 YYREEE (reference sequence). V gave up 4 bases and J gave up 8 bases; unmatched junction bases: 5. This CDR3 contains 13 residues. In DNA, the CDR3 is TGTGCCAGCAGCATTACGGGAGGGGATGAGCAGTTCTTC. It translates to CASSITGGDEQFF. Looking up the rest from reference TRBV5-4 and TRBJ2-1 gives the full variable domain: ETGVTQSPTHLIKTRGQQVTLRCSSQSGHNTVSWYQQALGQGPQFIFQYYREEENGRGNFPPRFSGLQFPNYSSELNVNALELDDSALYLCASSITGGDEQFFGPGTRLTVL.

In this sample, this clone turned up a few times. The rearrangement joins TRBV29-1 to TRBJ1-4, with a possible D match to TRBD1 (6 bases). Germline-derived CDR1 and CDR2 are SQVTM and ANQGSEA. The CDR3 is 12 residues long. V dropped 7 bases and J dropped 8 bases, with 14 bases sitting between them. CDR3 sequence reads: CSGMTGTEKLFF. The CDR3 bases are TGCAGCGGGATGACAGGAACGGAAAAACTGTTTTTT.

This chain joins TRBV9 and TRBJ2-6, with D possibly matching TRBD2 (5 bases). Germline assignment: CDR1 SGDLS and CDR2 YYNGEE. The ends were cut back, 1 base at V and 1 base at J, with 6 bases in the middle. The CDR3 is 15 amino acids. For the CDR3, the DNA is TGTGCCAGCAGCGTACGGGGTTCTGGGGCCAACGTCCTGACTTTC. Its translation is CASSVRGSGANVLTF.

As DNA, the CDR3 is TGTGCCAGCAGTTACACCGGTGAGAACACCGGGGAGCTGTTTTTT. Protein: CASSYTGENTGELFF. This chain joins TRBV6-5 and TRBJ2-2; D not certain. This CDR3 has 15 residues. From germline, CDR1 is MNHEY and CDR2 SVGAGI. V lost 2 bases and J 1 base, leaving 8 bases between the germline ends.

The rearrangement links TRBV6-5 to TRBJ1-2, with a tentative D call TRBD1 (6 bases). CDR3 length: 13 amino acids. Germline CDR1 and CDR2: MNHEY and SVGAGI. The V end was cut by 1 base, the J end by 7 bases, with 10 bases between. DNA of the CDR3: TGTGCCAGCAGTTACTTTGGGGGGCTTGGCTACACCTTC. Translated, it gives CASSYFGGLGYTF.

The chain links TRBV7-3 to TRBJ2-1; 7 nucleotides agree with TRBD2. The germline V gene has CDR1 SGHTA and CDR2 FQGTGA. This CDR3 has 15 residues. Trimming took 2 bases from V and 9 from J; bases not matched to a gene: 10. CDR3 sequence: CASSLLGGGSIEQFF. CDR3 sequence (DNA): TGTGCCAGCAGCTTATTGGGGGGGGGAAGTATTGAGCAGTTCTTC. The full variable domain, completed using reference TRBV7-3 and TRBJ2-1, is GAGVSQTPSNKVTEKGKYVELRCDPISGHTALYWYRQSLGQGPEFLIYFQGTGAADDSGLPNDRFFAVRPEGSVSTLKIQRTERGDSAVYLCASSLLGGGSIEQFFGPGTRLTVL.

The CDR3 sequence is CASSSGAGGYEQFF. The CDR3 DNA reads as TGTGCCAGCAGCTCCGGGGCTGGGGGCTATGAGCAGTTCTTC. The V and J genes are TRBV7-9 and TRBJ2-1; weak D call: TRBD1 (6 bases). The ends were cut back, 4 bases at V and 8 bases at J, with 15 bases in the middle. Germline CDR1 SEHNR, CDR2 FQNEAQ (reference sequence). The CDR3 has 14 residues.

The rearrangement links TRBV5-1 to TRBJ2-2; 8 positions match TRBD1. The CDR3 spans 16 residues. Per germline, CDR1 SGHRS and CDR2 YFSETQ. J lost 4 bases, V lost 4 bases, and 9 bases had no gene match. In DNA, the CDR3 is TGCGCCAGCAGCGCCACAGGGGGATCGGGCACCGGGGAGCTGTTTTTT. Its translation is CASSATGGSGTGELFF.

V usage is TRBV24-1 and J usage is TRBJ2-5; 8 positions agree with TRBD2. CDR3 length: 16 residues. The germline V gene has CDR1 KGHDR and CDR2 SFDVKD. Unmatched junction bases numbered 12, after V lost 5 bases and J lost 5 bases. In DNA form, the CDR3 reads TGTGCCACCAGTGTTCCGGGACTAGAATGCCCCGAGACCCAGTACTTC. As protein: CATSVPGLECPETQYF.

CDR3: CASSLGTSGDTQYF. The CDR3 nucleotides read TGTGCCAGCAGCTTGGGGACTAGCGGAGATACGCAGTATTTT. The rearrangement uses TRBV7-8 and TRBJ2-3; the match to TRBD2 covers 11 bases. V was pared by 3 bases and J by 5 bases, with 1 base of the junction left unmatched. The CDR3 covers 14 residues. CDR1 is SGHVS, CDR2 FQNEAQ, per germline.

This chain links TRBV5-6 with TRBJ2-5, with D possibly matching TRBD2 (5 bases). V lost 0 bases and J 3 bases, leaving 15 bases between the germline ends. Looked up from germline, CDR1 is SGHDT and CDR2 is YYEEEE. The CDR3 contains 16 residues. The CDR3 bases are TGTGCCAGCAGCTTGGGACGGCGGGTGTTAGAAGAGACCCAGTACTTC. Translation gives CASSLGRRVLEETQYF. Full variable domain (missing parts from reference TRBV5-6 and TRBJ2-5): DAGVTQSPTHLIKTRGQQVTLRCSPKSGHDTVSWYQQALGQGPQFIFQYYEEEERQRGNFPDRFSGHQFPNYSSELNVNALLLGDSALYLCASSLGRRVLEETQYFGPGTRLLVL.

The V call is TRBV7-9, the J call TRBJ2-7; D is undetermined. This CDR3 is built from 14 residues. Germline V gene sequence: CDR1 SEHNR, CDR2 FQNEAQ (reference sequence). Trimming removed 5 bases from V and 9 bases from J, with 20 bases in between. CDR3 residues: CASSPPGSPGGQYV. The CDR3 DNA reads TGTGCCAGCAGCCCCCCGGGCTCCCCGGGTGGGCAGTACGTC.

The chain joins TRBV18 to TRBJ1-1; 7 nucleotides line up with TRBD1. Germline CDR1 is KGHSH and CDR2 is LQKENI. Trimming took 4 bases from V and 4 from J; bases not matched to a gene: 3. The CDR3 extends over 13 amino acids. CDR3 loop: CASSQGAATEAFF. CDR3 in DNA: TGTGCCAGCTCACAGGGGGCCGCCACTGAAGCTTTCTTT.

This chain uses TRBV28 with TRBJ2-3; maybe TRBD1 (5 bases). Germline CDR1 and CDR2: MDHEN and SYDVKM. The CDR3 has 12 residues. Trimming took off 2 bases at V and 8 bases at J, with 8 bases between the two ends. CDR3 residues: CASSLRGGTQYF. CDR3 nucleotide sequence: TGTGCCAGCAGTTTAAGGGGTGGTACGCAGTATTTT.

The CDR3 DNA is TGCGCCAGCAGATCCGGACGGCTCCAAGAGACCCAGTACTTC. Its protein is CASRSGRLQETQYF. This rearrangement joins TRBV5-1 to TRBJ2-5; D not certain. V was shortened by 5 bases and J by 1 base, with 12 bases between the two germline ends. The CDR3 consists of 14 residues. CDR1 is SGHRS, CDR2 YFSETQ, per germline.

V and J are TRBV6-2 or TRBV6-3 and TRBJ1-2; D not resolved. Germline CDR1 MNHEY, CDR2 SVGEGT. The CDR3 spans 14 residues. Trimming took off 4 bases at V and 5 bases at J, with 14 bases between the two ends. CDR3 DNA sequence: TGTGCCAGCAGTTTGCATTATCCTTCTTATGGCTACACCTTC. It codes for CASSLHYPSYGYTF.

V gene TRBV11-2 combines with J gene TRBJ1-4, with D hard to call. Germline CDR1 and CDR2: SGHAT and FQNNGV. The CDR3 sequence is 13 residues long. The V end was cut by 5 bases, the J end by 0 bases, with 4 bases between. In DNA form, the CDR3 reads TGTGCCAGCAGCCGAGCAACTAATGAAAAACTGTTTTTT. Its protein is CASSRATNEKLFF. The full variable domain, in which reference TRBV11-2 and TRBJ1-4 provide the parts outside the CDR3, is EAGVAQSPRYKIIEKRQSVAFWCNPISGHATLYWYQQILGQGPKLLIQFQNNGVVDDSQLPKDRFSAERLKGVDSTLKIQPAKLEDSAVYLCASSRATNEKLFFGSGTQLSVL.